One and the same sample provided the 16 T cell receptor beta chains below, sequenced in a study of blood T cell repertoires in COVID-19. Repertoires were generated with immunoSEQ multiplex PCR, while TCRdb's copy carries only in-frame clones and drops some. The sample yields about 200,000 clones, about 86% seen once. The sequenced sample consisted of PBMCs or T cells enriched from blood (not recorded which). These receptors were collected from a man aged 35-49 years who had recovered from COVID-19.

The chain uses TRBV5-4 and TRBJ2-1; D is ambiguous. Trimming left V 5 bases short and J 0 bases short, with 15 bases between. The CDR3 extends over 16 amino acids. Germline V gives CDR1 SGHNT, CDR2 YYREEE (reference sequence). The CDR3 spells CASRFGSPSSYNEQFF. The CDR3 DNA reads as TGTGCCAGCAGATTCGGGTCCCCGAGCTCCTACAATGAGCAGTTCTTC.

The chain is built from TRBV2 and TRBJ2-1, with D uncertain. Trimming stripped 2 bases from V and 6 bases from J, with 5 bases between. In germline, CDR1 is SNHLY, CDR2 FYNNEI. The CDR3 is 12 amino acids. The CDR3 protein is CASSENSNEQFF. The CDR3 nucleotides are TGTGCCAGCAGTGAAAACAGCAATGAGCAGTTCTTC.

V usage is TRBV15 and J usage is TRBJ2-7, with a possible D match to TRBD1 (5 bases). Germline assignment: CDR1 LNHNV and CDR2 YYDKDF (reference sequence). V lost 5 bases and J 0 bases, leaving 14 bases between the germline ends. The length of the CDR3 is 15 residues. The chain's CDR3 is CATSVGVFSSYEQYF. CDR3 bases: TGTGCCACCAGCGTAGGGGTCTTTAGCTCCTACGAGCAGTACTTC.

CDR3 DNA: TGTGCCAGCAGTTACAAGGCAGGCGGGGAGTTCTTC. It yields the protein CASSYKAGGEFF. The chain links TRBV6-5 to TRBJ2-1; perhaps TRBD2 as D (6 bases). Germline loops: CDR1 MNHEY, CDR2 SVGAGI. V lost 2 bases and J 14 bases, leaving 13 bases between the germline ends. This CDR3 has 12 residues.

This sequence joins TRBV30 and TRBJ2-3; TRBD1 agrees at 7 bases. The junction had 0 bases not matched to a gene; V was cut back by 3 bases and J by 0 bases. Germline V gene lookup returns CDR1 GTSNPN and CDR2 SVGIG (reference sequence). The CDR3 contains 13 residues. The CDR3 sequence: CAWRGQSTDTQYF. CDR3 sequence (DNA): TGTGCCTGGAGGGGACAGAGCACAGATACGCAGTATTTT.

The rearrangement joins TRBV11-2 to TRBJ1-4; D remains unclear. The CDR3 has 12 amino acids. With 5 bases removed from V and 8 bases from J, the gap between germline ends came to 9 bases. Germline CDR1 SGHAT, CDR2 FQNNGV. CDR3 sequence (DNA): TGTGCCAGCAGCCCAGGACTGGAAAAACTGTTTTTT. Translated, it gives CASSPGLEKLFF.

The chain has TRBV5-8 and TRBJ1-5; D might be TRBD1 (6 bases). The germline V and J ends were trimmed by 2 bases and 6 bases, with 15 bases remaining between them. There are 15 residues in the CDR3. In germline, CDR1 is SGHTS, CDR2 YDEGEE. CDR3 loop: CASSLALRGPQPQHF. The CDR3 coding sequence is TGTGCCAGCAGCTTAGCTCTCAGGGGACCTCAGCCCCAGCATTTT.

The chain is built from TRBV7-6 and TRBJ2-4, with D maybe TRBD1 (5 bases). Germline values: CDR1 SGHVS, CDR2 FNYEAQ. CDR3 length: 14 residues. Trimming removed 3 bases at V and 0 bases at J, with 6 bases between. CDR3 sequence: CASSLGPAKNIQYF. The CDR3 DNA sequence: TGTGCCAGCAGCTTGGGGCCAGCCAAAAACATTCAGTACTTC.

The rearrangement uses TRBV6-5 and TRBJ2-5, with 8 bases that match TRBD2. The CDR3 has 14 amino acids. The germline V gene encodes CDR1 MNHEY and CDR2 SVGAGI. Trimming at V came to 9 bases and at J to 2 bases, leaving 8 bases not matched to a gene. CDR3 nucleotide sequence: TGTGCCAGTGGGTACCCGGGGGGGCAAGAGACCCAGTACTTC. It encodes CASGYPGGQETQYF.

CDR3 amino acids: CSVEDPRWITEAFF. The CDR3 nucleotides read TGCAGCGTTGAAGATCCTAGGTGGATCACTGAAGCTTTCTTT. V is TRBV29-1 and J is TRBJ1-1; no definite D call. Germline values: CDR1 SQVTM, CDR2 ANQGSEA. The CDR3 runs 14 residues. V gave up 0 bases and J gave up 4 bases, with 12 bases separating them.

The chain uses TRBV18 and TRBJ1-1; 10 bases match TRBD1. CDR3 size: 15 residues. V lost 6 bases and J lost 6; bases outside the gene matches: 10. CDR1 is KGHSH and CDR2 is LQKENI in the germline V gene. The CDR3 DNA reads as TGTGCCAGCTCCCTCGGGACAGGGGTTCTTGCTGAAGCTTTCTTT. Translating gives CASSLGTGVLAEAFF.

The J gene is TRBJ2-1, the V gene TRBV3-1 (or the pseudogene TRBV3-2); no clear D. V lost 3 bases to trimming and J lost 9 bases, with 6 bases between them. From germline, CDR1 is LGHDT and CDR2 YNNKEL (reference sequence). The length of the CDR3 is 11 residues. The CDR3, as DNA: TGTGCCAGCAGCCATCGTAGTGAGCAGTTCTTC. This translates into CASSHRSEQFF.

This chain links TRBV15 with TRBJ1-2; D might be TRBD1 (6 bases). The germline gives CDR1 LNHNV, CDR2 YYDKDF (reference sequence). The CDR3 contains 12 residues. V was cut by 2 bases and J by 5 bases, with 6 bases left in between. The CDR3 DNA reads TGTGCCACCAGCAGAACAGGGTATGGCTACACCTTC. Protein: CATSRTGYGYTF.

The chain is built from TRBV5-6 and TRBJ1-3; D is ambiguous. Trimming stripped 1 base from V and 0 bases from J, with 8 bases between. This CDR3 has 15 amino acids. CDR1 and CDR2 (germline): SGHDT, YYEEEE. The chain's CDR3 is CASSLLSISGNTIYF. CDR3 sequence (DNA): TGTGCCAGCAGCTTGTTGAGTATCTCTGGAAACACCATATATTTT.

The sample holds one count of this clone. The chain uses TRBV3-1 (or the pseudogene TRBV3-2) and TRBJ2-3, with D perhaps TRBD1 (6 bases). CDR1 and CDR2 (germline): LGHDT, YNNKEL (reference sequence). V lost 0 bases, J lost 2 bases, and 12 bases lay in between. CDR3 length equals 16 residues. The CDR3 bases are TGTGCCAGCAGCCAAGATTCGGGACACCTCACAGATACGCAGTATTTT. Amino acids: CASSQDSGHLTDTQYF.

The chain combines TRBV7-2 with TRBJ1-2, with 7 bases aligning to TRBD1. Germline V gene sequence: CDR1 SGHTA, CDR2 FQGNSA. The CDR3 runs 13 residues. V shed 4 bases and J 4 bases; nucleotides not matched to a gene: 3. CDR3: CASSWDSIYGYTF. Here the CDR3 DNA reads TGTGCCAGCAGCTGGGACAGTATCTATGGCTACACCTTC. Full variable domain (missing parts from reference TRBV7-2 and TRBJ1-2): GAGVSQSPSNKVTEKGKDVELRCDPISGHTALYWYRQSLGQGLEFLIYFQGNSAPDKSGLPSDRFSAERTGGSVSTLTIQRTQQEDSAVYLCASSWDSIYGYTFGSGTRLTVV.